This T cell receptor (beta chain) is drawn from a study of regulatory T cells in long-lasting Graves disease (dated by TCRdb to 2020 to 2023). Broadly, across the study: Newly diagnosed Graves' disease patients had taken antithyroid drugs for less than 3 months. This study used TCR sequencing and RNA sequencing of peripheral blood to compare persistent Graves' disease patients against newly diagnosed Graves' disease patients. The study was registered as a clinical trial and conducted in China. A total of around 33 samples underwent TCR sequencing, from around 13 patients with persistent Graves' disease and 20 patients with newly diagnosed Graves' disease. Summary of the overall study and its limitations: Persistent disease showed preferential use of TRBV28, TRBJ1-2 and TRBJ2-5, whereas newly diagnosed disease favored TRBV20-1 and TRBJ2-1. Sequencing and analysis were restricted to the TCR beta chain. Patients with persistent disease shared more public clonotypes (about 2,900) than newly diagnosed patients did (around 930). Compared with newly diagnosed patients, patients with persistent Graves' disease had lower TCR Shannon entropy and fewer highly expanded clones, which suggests clonal expansion. The small sample size was acknowledged by the authors as a limitation that may reduce accuracy. Because the primary lesion, thyroid tissue, could not be accessed, the study looked at peripheral blood alone.

The receptor library was made with multiplex PCR. The sequencing machine was an Illumina HiSeq 4000. iRepertoire HTBI primers and Arm-PCR amplification of CDR3 regions were used to construct TCR beta libraries. PCR products were gel purified before sequencing. The original methods were these. A total of around 66 TRBV and some 13 TRBJ segments were identified across samples and were used for gene usage analysis of CDR3 amino acid clonotypes. COPE and FqMerger were used to merge filtered high-quality paired reads into contigs. BLAST was used to align contigs to the IMGT TRBV, TRBD and TRBJ reference genes, and CDR3 was defined following IMGT. Clonotypes above 0.1% frequency were classified as highly expanded clones. Shannon entropy served as the measure of repertoire diversity, while the Gini coefficient captured V-J evenness. A clonotype was considered public if more than one individual shared it. The public reads were quality trimmed at Q25 with fastp and then assembled into clones with MiXCR by TCRdb, keeping productive beta chains. For every CDR3 protein sequence, its rows merge into one entry that carries the most common genes and DNA. The V and J calls were determined by TCRdb, not by the authors. The sample table records 300,000 to 400,000 distinct CDR3 sequences; over 15% of these occur just once. 25% to 30% of the sample is taken by the ten largest.

This specimen's time point label, interpreted: newly diagnosed GD, antithyroid drugs for less than 3 months. For both TCR sequencing and RNA sequencing, RNA was extracted from PBMCs in TRIzol. The diagnosis of Graves' disease followed American Thyroid Association guidelines. Patients were recruited from an endocrinology department in Xi'an, China. Each patient gave about 8.1 milliliters of peripheral blood, collected in an EDTA anticoagulant tube. Ficoll Paque Plus density gradient separation was used to isolate PBMCs, and no further T cell sorting was performed. An Agilent 2100 Bioanalyzer and agarose gel were used to check RNA quality, while a NanoDrop 2000 measured RNA concentration. For this clonotype: No cognate antigen has been identified for it. With only one base between it and a far larger clone, this is likely a read error.

Trimming accounts for 6 bases at V and 13 bases at J, while the number of junction bases matched to no gene is 16. Measured from the cysteine to the phenylalanine, the CDR3 is 16 residues long. Left in the record is the CDR3 DNA by itself, 48 bases read in frame from the first base. From the germline V gene, CDR1 is SGHTA and CDR2 is FQGNSA. The same sample was also studied in work on T cells in Graves' hyperthyroidism and ophthalmopathy. According to the second study: Stable Graves' hyperthyroidism was defined as the absence of progression to ophthalmopathy over 18 months of follow-up. Hyperthyroidism patients were newly diagnosed, had a disease duration of under 2 months, and were aged 18 to 65 years. Patients with uncontrolled infections, other autoimmune diseases, pregnancy or lactation were excluded. Clinical symptoms, serum thyroxine and TRAb, thyroid ultrasound, and orbital computed tomography formed the basis for the diagnoses. The first round of RT-PCR for the TCR CDR3 was performed with the HTBI primer set and the Qiagen OneStep RT-PCR kit. Blood samples also contained most of the expanded thyroid clonotypes (frequency above 0.001), which suggests that blood repertoires may reflect thyroid immune responses. Ophthalmopathy was separated from stable hyperthyroidism by a 13 V-J signature model, with just over 85% sensitivity and approximately 81% specificity obtained in cross-validation and 80%/75% obtained in testing. In validation, the model predicted progression to ophthalmopathy a median of 6.5 months before onset, with about 64% sensitivity and 72.22% specificity. To identify TCR V-J signatures that set the groups apart, the researchers used a discovery cohort of 90 to 100 patients, made up of roughly 40 with Graves' ophthalmopathy and about 59 with stable Graves' hyperthyroidism. Prospective prediction of ophthalmopathy was tested in an independent validation cohort consisting of roughly 19 hyperthyroidism patients and some 17 patients who later progressed to ophthalmopathy. For training and testing, the approximately 97 patients in the discovery cohort were randomly divided in a 7:3 ratio. The study also compared thyroid tissue and blood T-cell repertoires from a handful of Graves' hyperthyroidism patients. Following sampling, methimazole starting at 30 mg daily was given to hyperthyroidism patients, and high-dose intravenous methylprednisolone was given to ophthalmopathy patients. The libraries were constructed in a second round of multiplex PCR and then size-selected and purified. Sequencing of the libraries was done on an Illumina HiSeq2000 using paired-end 100 bp reads. SOAPnuke was used to process the raw data, with reads discarded if the reads contained adapters or uncalled bases, had a mean Phred below 15, or lacked an exact constant-primer or identifier match. COPE v1.2.5 was used to merge high-quality paired reads, and clonotypes were defined as unique nucleotide sequences. Clonotypes were aligned to IMGT TRBV, TRBD and TRBJ reference segments using MiTCR v1.1. The analysis included only V-J combinations with a frequency above 0.0001, which together covered approximately 99% of the repertoires. The TCS score was defined as the ratio of F50 (clonal expansion) to E x V (chaos), calculated using BLOSUM62-based TCRdist between CDR3 peptides within each V-J. Welch's t-statistics and random forest reduced just over 500 V-J features to fewer than 15, which were used in a naive Bayes classifier (R e1071). Sample size was not statistically predetermined, and blinding of investigators to group allocation was not performed. According to the paper, TCR Vbeta CDR3 sequencing was carried out on approximately 140 peripheral blood samples, which came from approximately 43 ophthalmopathy, approximately 72 hyperthyroidism and roughly 17 progressor patients.

This sequence originates from a man in his forties with Graves disease. Donor details come from another sample of the same person, matched by shared clones. This chain joins TRBV7-2 to TRBJ2-1; 12 central bases correspond to TRBD2. Here the sequenced sample was peripheral blood mononuclear cells (PBMCs), taken at new diagnosis, from a patient treated with antithyroid drugs. The nucleotide sequence is given as TGTGCCAGCAGTCTAGCGGGGGGGTGGGTTGGAGAGACCCAGTTCTTC. Translated, it reads CASSLAGGWVGETQFF.